Listed here are 21 T cell receptor beta chains from one sample, sequenced in a study of T cell clonality in common variable immunodeficiency. Overall study results and limits: Fewer deletions and N-nucleotide insertions were reportedly seen in common variable immunodeficiency TCR beta sequences.

These receptors' targets are unknown. Profiling relied on immunoSEQ multiplex PCR, and the TCRdb table lists in-frame clones only, not all of them. The data show 16,000 or so clones, with none appearing a single time. Sequenced: peripheral blood mononuclear cells. These TCRs come from a human donor with common variable immunodeficiency.

This clone has ten or more counts. The CDR3 end lies 3 residues beyond the end of the read and is filled in from the germline J gene. This chain links TRBV6-1 with TRBJ2-1; TRBD2 aligns across 9 bases. V shed 4 bases and J 5 bases; nucleotides not matched to a gene: 9. The CDR3 is made up of 16 amino acids. Per the germline V gene, CDR1 is MNHNS and CDR2 is SASEGT. The CDR3 is CASSVRRGGMDNEQFF. The CDR3 DNA, read in part, is TGTGCCAGCAGTGTAAGGCGGGGGGGCATGGACAATGAG.

Only a few counts were recorded for this clone. The read gets to within 3 residues of the CDR3 end, and the germline J gene fills in the rest. The chain couples TRBV19 to TRBJ2-7, with TRBD2 matching 9 bases. The CDR3 length is 14 residues. Germline CDR1 reads LNHDA; CDR2 reads SQIVND (reference sequence). V gave up 5 bases and J gave up 4 bases; unmatched junction bases: 6. The CDR3 DNA, read in part, is TGTGCCAGTAGTCGGTCTAGCGGGGTGTACGAG. Its translation is CASSRSSGVYE. The entire CDR3 protein is CASSRSSGVYEQYF.

Notes on this clone: The read terminates 3 residues ahead of where the CDR3 ends, so the germline J gene completes it. The V gene is TRBV19, the J gene TRBJ1-2; D gene uncertain. Germline lookup yields CDR1 LNHDA and CDR2 SQIVND (reference sequence). This CDR3 comprises 14 residues. Trimming left V 1 base short and J 1 base short, with 7 bases between. CDR3 DNA, as far as it was read: TGTGCCAGTAGTATAGGCGGGAATAACTATGGC. Amino acids: CASSIGGNNYG. The CDR3 reads in full as CASSIGGNNYGYTF. Full variable domain (remainder filled in from reference TRBV19 and TRBJ1-2): DGGITQSPKYLFRKEGQNVTLSCEQNLNHDAMYWYRQDPGQGLRLIYYSQIVNDFQKGDIAEGYSVSREKKESFPLTVTSAQKNPTAFYLCASSIGGNNYGYTFGSGTRLTVV.

This clone was detected many times. The read gets to within 3 residues of the CDR3 end, and the germline J gene fills in the rest. This sequence joins TRBV2 and TRBJ2-2; a weak D match, TRBD1 (6 bases). Germline V gene data show CDR1 as SNHLY and CDR2 as FYNNEI. V lost 4 bases and J 0 bases, leaving 6 bases between the germline ends. The CDR3 sequence is 14 residues long. The CDR3 DNA, read in part, is TGTGCCAGCAGTGGGACAGCGAACACCGGGGAG. Its translation: CASSGTANTGE. In full, the CDR3 reads CASSGTANTGELFF. Drawing the rest from reference TRBV2 and TRBJ2-2, the complete variable domain is EPEVTQTPSHQVTQMGQEVILRCVPISNHLYFYWYRQILGQKVEFLVSFYNNEISEKSEIFDDQFSVERPDGSNFTLKIRSTKLEDSAMYFCASSGTANTGELFFGEGSRLTVL.

This clone was seen more than once but under ten times. The sequence runs out 3 residues before the end of the CDR3; the remainder is reconstructed from the germline J gene. The chain combines TRBV19 with TRBJ1-5; 9 bases agree with TRBD1. The V gene's germline CDR1 is LNHDA and CDR2 SQIVND (reference sequence). The CDR3 has 15 residues. The V segment lost 7 bases and the J segment 2 bases; nucleotides outside the gene matches: 6. The DNA read from the CDR3 is TGTGCCAGTACCATAACAGGGGGCGGCAATCAGCCC. Translation gives CASTITGGGNQP. The complete CDR3 sequence is CASTITGGGNQPQHF.

This clone was counted only a few times. The read ends 3 residues before the CDR3 terminus; that terminus is restored from the germline J gene. The V call is TRBV7-7, the J call TRBJ2-1; TRBD1 or TRBD2 may be the D gene (5 bases each). From germline, CDR1 is SSHAT and CDR2 FNYEAQ (reference sequence). The CDR3 runs to 18 residues. The germline V and J ends were trimmed by 2 bases and 3 bases, with 20 bases remaining between them. This CDR3 reads CASSLRSDRPEGYNEQFF. CDR3 DNA, as far as it was read: TGTGCCAGCAGCTTACGATCCGACAGACCTGAGGGCTACAATGAG.

There are a few counts of this clone. The read terminates 3 residues before the CDR3 end, so the remaining end is supplied by the germline J gene. The chain couples TRBV5-1 to TRBJ2-7; 10 positions match TRBD2. This CDR3 has 15 residues. Losses at the gene ends were 3 bases for V and 4 bases for J; bases not matched to a gene: 7. CDR1 and CDR2 from the germline V gene are SGHRS and YFSETQ. The CDR3 spells CASSSERGGLYEQYF. The sequenced CDR3 bases are TGCGCCAGCAGCTCGGAGCGGGGGGGCCTGTACGAG.

This clone has just a few counts. CDR3 bases read: TGTGCCAGTAGTGCGACAGGGTATTCACCC. Its protein is CASSATGYSP. The CDR3 reads in full as CASSATGYSPLHF. This rearrangement joins TRBV19 to TRBJ1-6, with 7 positions matching TRBD1. The CDR3 end lies 3 residues beyond the end of the read and is filled in from the germline J gene. V dropped 5 bases and J dropped 8; count of bases not matched to a gene: 3. The CDR3 length is 13 residues. In germline, CDR1 is LNHDA, CDR2 SQIVND (reference sequence).

This clone was observed a handful of times. The sequenced fragment ends 3 residues before the CDR3 boundary, so the rest is inferred from the germline J gene. The chain uses TRBV11-3 and TRBJ2-3; D gene ambiguous. CDR3 length: 12 residues. The V gene's germline CDR1 is SGHNT and CDR2 YENEEA. V was shortened by 5 bases and J by 5 bases, with 8 bases between the two germline ends. The CDR3 loop reads CASSRQKDTQYF. CDR3 DNA (partial): TGTGCCAGCAGCCGACAAAAAGATACG.

This clone has more than one count but fewer than ten. The read falls 3 residues short of the CDR3 end, and the missing part is taken from the germline J gene. The rearrangement joins TRBV6-2 or TRBV6-3 to TRBJ2-1, with 11 nucleotides matching TRBD2. Germline V lookup: CDR1 MNHEY, CDR2 SVGEGT. The V gene end was trimmed by 5 bases and the J gene end by 4 bases; junction bases not matched to a gene: 10. CDR3 length: 17 residues. Incomplete CDR3 DNA: TGTGCCAGCAGTCGGATTTCTAGCGGGGGGAGGTACAATGAG. The encoded protein is CASSRISSGGRYNE. The CDR3 as a whole reads CASSRISSGGRYNEQFF.

This clone was observed a handful of times. Germline and junction disagree at one end, which may indicate a read error. The read halts 3 residues ahead of the CDR3 end, with the missing end drawn from the germline J gene. The chain combines TRBV7-9 with TRBJ2-7; the D is unclear. The CDR3 extends over 13 amino acids. Germline CDR1 reads SEHNR; CDR2 reads FQNEAQ (reference sequence). This CDR3 reads CSSSLELSYEQYF. The covered CDR3 bases are TGTTCCAGCAGCTTAGAACTATCCTACGAG.

This clone came up a few times. The read ends 3 residues shy of where the CDR3 ends; the end is completed using the germline J gene. V and J are TRBV18 and TRBJ2-1, with 7 bases matching TRBD2. V lost 5 bases and J lost 0; bases outside the gene matches: 7. The CDR3 spans 16 residues. Germline V gene data show CDR1 as KGHSH and CDR2 as LQKENI. CDR3 sequence: CASSSNGGSSYNEQFF. The part of the CDR3 DNA that was read is TGTGCCAGCTCATCTAACGGGGGGAGCTCCTACAATGAG.

Notes on this clone: The read finishes 3 residues shy of the CDR3 end, and the germline J gene is used to complete it. This chain uses TRBV18 with TRBJ2-7; 9 nucleotides align to TRBD2. The CDR3 has 17 residues. Germline trimming cut 1 base from V and 3 bases from J; bases unmatched to any gene: 10. Germline V lookup: CDR1 KGHSH, CDR2 LQKENI. The CDR3 DNA, read in part, is TGTGCCAGCTCACCACGAGCTAGCGGGGACATGGACTACGAG. Its translation: CASSPRASGDMDYE. The whole CDR3 protein is CASSPRASGDMDYEQYF.

For this clone: The read halts 3 residues ahead of the CDR3 end, with the missing end drawn from the germline J gene. V and J are TRBV7-9 and TRBJ1-6; TRBD1 matches 9 bases. V was pared by 1 base and J by 9 bases, with 4 bases of the junction left unmatched. This CDR3 has 15 residues. Germline V gene sequence: CDR1 SEHNR, CDR2 FQNEAQ (reference sequence). The sequenced CDR3 bases are TGTGCCAGCAGCTTAGACAGGGGGCCGGTTTCACCC. This encodes CASSLDRGPVSP. In full, the CDR3 is CASSLDRGPVSPLHF.

This clone is categorized as medium-sized (0.01 to 0.1%). Read coverage stops 3 residues before the CDR3 terminus; the germline J gene supplies the remainder. This chain uses TRBV30 with TRBJ1-1; no clear D gene. The V end lost 0 bases, the J end lost 1 base, and 18 bases lay between the germline ends. Germline CDR1 is GTSNPN and CDR2 is SVGIG (reference sequence). The CDR3 consists of 17 residues. CDR3: CAWSVGGFFAANTEAFF. Partial CDR3 DNA: TGTGCCTGGAGTGTAGGAGGGTTTTTTGCTGCGAACACTGAA.

This clone was seen a few times. The read ends 3 residues before the CDR3 terminus; that terminus is restored from the germline J gene. The J gene is TRBJ2-7, the V gene TRBV5-6; 8 nucleotides line up with TRBD1. The junction had 9 bases not matched to a gene; V was cut back by 3 bases and J by 4 bases. From germline, CDR1 is SGHDT and CDR2 YYEEEE. CDR3 length: 15 residues. CDR3 region: CASSSLGGQGYEQYF. CDR3 bases read: TGTGCCAGCAGCTCTCTTGGAGGACAGGGTTACGAG.

This clone was seen a few times. The CDR3 sequence: CASSPKTGKIEAFF. The CDR3 bases that were read are TGTGCCAGCAGCCCAAAGACAGGGAAGATTGAA. This chain joins TRBV7-2 and TRBJ1-1, with 7 bases aligning to TRBD1. Read coverage stops 3 residues before the CDR3 terminus; the germline J gene supplies the remainder. Germline CDR1 is SGHTA and CDR2 is FQGNSA. This CDR3 is built from 14 residues. The V gene end was trimmed by 5 bases and the J gene end by 7 bases; junction bases not matched to a gene: 10.

The table lists this clone with many counts. The sequenced fragment ends 3 residues before the CDR3 boundary, so the rest is inferred from the germline J gene. The chain links TRBV2 to TRBJ1-1, with D possibly being TRBD1 (6 bases). The CDR3 totals 15 residues. Germline V gene sequence: CDR1 SNHLY, CDR2 FYNNEI. V was clipped by 6 bases and J by 1 base, with 15 bases between them. The CDR3 loop is CASRGGDTTNTEAFF. Incomplete CDR3 DNA: TGTGCCAGCAGGGGGGGGGACACGACGAACACTGAA.

This clone was found many times. The read finishes 3 residues shy of the CDR3 end, and the germline J gene is used to complete it. The chain carries TRBV7-3 and TRBJ2-2, with no clear D. CDR1 SGHTA and CDR2 FQGTGA come from the germline V gene. This CDR3 spans 14 amino acids. V was trimmed by 4 bases and J by 1 base, leaving 7 bases between them. Partial CDR3 DNA: TGTGCCAGCAGCTCGACACTGAACACCGGGGAG. Its protein is CASSSTLNTGE. The full CDR3 protein reads CASSSTLNTGELFF. Full variable domain (outside the CDR3, taken from reference TRBV7-3 and TRBJ2-2): GAGVSQTPSNKVTEKGKYVELRCDPISGHTALYWYRQSLGQGPEFLIYFQGTGAADDSGLPNDRFFAVRPEGSVSTLKIQRTERGDSAVYLCASSSTLNTGELFFGEGSRLTVL.

The table lists this clone with a few counts. From the germline J gene comes the end of the CDR3, since the read stops 3 residues before it. This chain links TRBV18 with TRBJ2-7; TRBD2 agrees at 11 bases. The CDR3 is 16 amino acids. Germline CDR1 and CDR2: KGHSH and LQKENI. Losses at the gene ends were 3 bases for V and 0 bases for J; bases not matched to a gene: 4. CDR3 amino acids: CASSPGTSGFSYEQYF. The CDR3 DNA, read in part, is TGTGCCAGCTCACCGGGGACTAGCGGCTTCTCCTACGAG. The full variable domain, with the rest looked up from reference TRBV18 and TRBJ2-7, is NAGVMQNPRHLVRRRGQEARLRCSPMKGHSHVYWYRQLPEEGLKFMVYLQKENIIDESGMPKERFSAEFPKEGPSILRIQQVVRGDSAAYFCASSPGTSGFSYEQYFGPGTRLTVT.

This clone came up many times. The CDR3 end is not reached by the read, which stops 3 residues before it; the germline J gene fills it in. The J gene is TRBJ2-7, the V gene TRBV2; the D is unclear. Trimming left V 7 bases short and J 4 bases short, with 17 bases between. CDR3 length equals 14 residues. Germline V gene sequence: CDR1 SNHLY, CDR2 FYNNEI. The part of the CDR3 DNA that was read is TGTGCCAGCAATAGTAAAAGGGTTATGTACGAG. Protein product: CASNSKRVMYE. The whole CDR3 protein reads CASNSKRVMYEQYF.